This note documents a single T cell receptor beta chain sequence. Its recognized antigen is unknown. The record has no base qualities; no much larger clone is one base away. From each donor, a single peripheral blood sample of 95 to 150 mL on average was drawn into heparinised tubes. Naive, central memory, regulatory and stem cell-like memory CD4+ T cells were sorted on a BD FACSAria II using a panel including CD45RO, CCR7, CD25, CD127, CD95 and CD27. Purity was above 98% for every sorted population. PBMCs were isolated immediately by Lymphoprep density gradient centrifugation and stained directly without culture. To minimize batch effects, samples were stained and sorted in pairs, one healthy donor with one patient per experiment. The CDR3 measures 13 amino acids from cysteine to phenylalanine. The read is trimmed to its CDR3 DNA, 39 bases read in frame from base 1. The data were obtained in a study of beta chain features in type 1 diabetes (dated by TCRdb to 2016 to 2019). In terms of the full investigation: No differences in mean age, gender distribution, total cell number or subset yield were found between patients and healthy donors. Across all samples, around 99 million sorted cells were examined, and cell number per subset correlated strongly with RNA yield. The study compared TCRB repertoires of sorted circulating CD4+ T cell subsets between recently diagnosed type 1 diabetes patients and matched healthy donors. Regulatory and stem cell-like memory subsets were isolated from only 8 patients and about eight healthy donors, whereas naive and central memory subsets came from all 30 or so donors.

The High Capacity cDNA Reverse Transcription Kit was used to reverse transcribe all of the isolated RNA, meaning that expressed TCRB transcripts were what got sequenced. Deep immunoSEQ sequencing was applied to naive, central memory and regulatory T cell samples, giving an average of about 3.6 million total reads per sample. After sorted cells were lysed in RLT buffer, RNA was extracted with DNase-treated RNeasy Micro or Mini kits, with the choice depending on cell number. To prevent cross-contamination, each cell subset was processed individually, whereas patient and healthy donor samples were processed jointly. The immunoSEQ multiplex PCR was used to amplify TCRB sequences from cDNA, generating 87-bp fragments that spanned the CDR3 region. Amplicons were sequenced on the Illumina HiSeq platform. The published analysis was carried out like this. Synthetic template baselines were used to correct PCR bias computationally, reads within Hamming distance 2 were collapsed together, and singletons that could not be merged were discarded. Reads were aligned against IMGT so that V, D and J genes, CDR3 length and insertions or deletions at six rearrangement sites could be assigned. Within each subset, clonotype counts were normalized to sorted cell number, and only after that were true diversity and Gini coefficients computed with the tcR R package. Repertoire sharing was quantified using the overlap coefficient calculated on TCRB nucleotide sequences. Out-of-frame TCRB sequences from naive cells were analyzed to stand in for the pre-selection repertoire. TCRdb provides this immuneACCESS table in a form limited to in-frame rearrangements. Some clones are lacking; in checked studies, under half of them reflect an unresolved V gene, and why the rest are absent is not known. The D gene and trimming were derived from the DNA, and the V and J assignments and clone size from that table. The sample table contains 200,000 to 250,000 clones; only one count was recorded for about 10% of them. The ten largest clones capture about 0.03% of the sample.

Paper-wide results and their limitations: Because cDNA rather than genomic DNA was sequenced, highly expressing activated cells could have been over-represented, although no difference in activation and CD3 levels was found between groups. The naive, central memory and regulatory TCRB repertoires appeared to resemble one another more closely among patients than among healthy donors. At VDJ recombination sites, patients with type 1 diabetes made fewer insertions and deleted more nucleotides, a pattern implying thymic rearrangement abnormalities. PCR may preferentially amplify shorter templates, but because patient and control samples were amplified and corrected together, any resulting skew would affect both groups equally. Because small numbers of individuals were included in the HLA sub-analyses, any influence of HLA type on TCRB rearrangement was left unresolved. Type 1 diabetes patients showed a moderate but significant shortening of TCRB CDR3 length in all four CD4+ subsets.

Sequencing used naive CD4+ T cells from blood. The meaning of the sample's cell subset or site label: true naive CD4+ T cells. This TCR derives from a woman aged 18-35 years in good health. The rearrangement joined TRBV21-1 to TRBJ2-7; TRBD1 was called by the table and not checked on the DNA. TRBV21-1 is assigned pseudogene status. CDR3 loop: CASRTSQGHEQYF. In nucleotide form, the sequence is TGTGCCAGCCGCACGAGCCAGGGGCACGAGCAGTACTTC.